This T cell receptor (beta chain) was sequenced during a study of blood T cell repertoires in COVID-19. Study-wide context: The analysed material was cDNA or gDNA that came from T cells, B-cell-depleted T cells, or PBMCs.

In the original workflow: For nucleated cells, counts were estimated from reference gene primer amplification. Sequencing was performed with immunoSEQ multiplex PCR; in TCRdb, only in-frame clones are kept and a portion is missing. D and trimming were read from the DNA, whereas the V and J calls and clone size are those reported in that table. The table has more than 250,000 clones, 83% seen once. The junction had 6 bases not matched to a gene; V was cut back by 5 bases and J by 5 bases. The CDR3 is made up of 15 amino acids. CDR1 is LNHDA and CDR2 is SQIVND in the germline V gene (reference sequence).

Sequencing was done on a sample of peripheral blood. This chain joins TRBV19 and TRBJ2-2; 9 bases are a match to TRBD1. The origin of this receptor is a man aged 55 to 70 who had recovered from COVID-19. The CDR3 sequence is CASSHRQGGTGELFF. The DNA of the CDR3 is TGTGCCAGTAGTCACAGACAGGGGGGGACCGGGGAGCTGTTTTTT.